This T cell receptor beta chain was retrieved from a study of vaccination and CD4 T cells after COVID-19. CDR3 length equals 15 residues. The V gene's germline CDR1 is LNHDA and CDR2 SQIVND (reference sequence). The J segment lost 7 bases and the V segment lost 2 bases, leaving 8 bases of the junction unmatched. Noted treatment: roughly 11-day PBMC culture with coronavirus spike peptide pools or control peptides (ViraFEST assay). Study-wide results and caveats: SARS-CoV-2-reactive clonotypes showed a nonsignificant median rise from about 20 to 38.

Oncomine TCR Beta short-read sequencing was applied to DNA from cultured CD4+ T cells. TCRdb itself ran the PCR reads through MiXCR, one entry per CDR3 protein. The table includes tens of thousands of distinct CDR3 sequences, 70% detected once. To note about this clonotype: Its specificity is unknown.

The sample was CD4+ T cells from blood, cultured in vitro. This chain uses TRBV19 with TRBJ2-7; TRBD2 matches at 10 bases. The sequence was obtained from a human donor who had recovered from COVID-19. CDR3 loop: CASSISASGRGEQYF. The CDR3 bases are TGTGCCAGTAGTATATCAGCTAGCGGGAGAGGGGAGCAGTACTTC.